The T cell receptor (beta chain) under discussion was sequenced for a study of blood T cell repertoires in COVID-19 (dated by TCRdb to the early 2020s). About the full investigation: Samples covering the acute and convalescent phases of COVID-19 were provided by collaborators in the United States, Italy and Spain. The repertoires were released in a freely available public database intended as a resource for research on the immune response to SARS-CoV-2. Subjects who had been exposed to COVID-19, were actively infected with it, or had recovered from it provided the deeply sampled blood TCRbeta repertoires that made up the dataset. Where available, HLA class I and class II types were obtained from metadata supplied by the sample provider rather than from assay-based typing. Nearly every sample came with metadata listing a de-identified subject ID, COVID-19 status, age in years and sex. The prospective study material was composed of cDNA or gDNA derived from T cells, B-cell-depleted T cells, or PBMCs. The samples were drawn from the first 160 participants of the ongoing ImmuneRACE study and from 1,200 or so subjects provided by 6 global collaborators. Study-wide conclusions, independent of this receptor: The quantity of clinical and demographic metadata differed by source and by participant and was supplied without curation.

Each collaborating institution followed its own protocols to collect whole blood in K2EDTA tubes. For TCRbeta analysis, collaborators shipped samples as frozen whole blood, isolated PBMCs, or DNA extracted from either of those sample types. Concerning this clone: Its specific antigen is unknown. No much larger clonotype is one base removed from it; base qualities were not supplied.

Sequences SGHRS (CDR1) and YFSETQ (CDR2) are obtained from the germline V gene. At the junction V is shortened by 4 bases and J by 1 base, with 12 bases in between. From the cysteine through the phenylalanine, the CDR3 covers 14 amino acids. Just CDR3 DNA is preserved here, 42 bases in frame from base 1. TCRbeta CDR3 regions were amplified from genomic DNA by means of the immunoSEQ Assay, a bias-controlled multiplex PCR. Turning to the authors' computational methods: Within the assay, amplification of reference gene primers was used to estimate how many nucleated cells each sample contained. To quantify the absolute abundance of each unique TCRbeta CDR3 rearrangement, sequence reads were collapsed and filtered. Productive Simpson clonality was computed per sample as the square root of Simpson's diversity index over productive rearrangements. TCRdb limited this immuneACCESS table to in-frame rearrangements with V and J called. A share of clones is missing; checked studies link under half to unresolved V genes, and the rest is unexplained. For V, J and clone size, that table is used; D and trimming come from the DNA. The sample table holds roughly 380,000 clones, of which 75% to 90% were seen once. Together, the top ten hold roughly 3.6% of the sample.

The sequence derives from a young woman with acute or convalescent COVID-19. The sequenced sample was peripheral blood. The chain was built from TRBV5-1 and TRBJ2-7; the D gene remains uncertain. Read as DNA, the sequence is TGCGCCAGCAGCCCCCCCACCCTATCCTACGAGCAGTACTTC. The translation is CASSPPTLSYEQYF.